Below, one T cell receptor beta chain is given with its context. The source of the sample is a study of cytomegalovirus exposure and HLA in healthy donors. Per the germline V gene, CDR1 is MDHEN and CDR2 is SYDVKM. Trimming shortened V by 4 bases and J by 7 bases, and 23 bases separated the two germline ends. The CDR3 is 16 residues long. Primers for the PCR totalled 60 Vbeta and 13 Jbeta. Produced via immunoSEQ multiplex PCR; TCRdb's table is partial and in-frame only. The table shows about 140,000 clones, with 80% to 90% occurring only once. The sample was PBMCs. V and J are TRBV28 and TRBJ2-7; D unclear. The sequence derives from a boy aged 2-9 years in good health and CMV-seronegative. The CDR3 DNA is TGTGCCAGCAGTTCCCCGGCCTACCCCCCAACTATAGAGCAGTACTTC. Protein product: CASSSPAYPPTIEQYF.